This is a list of T cell receptor beta chains from one sample in a study of intratumoral heterogeneity in liver cancer. Measured with immunoSEQ multiplex PCR; TCRdb has only the in-frame clones, and not every one. The profile shows just over 20,000 clones, over 60% of them singletons. Specimen: tumor-adjacent normal tissue, collected before any cancer treatment. The origin of the receptors is a woman between 65 and 79 years old with hepatocellular carcinoma. CDR3s include the opening cysteine and the closing phenylalanine or tryptophan. A D gene is named only where the DNA matches it firmly. A clone size is listed for some rows: how often the clone was seen (once, few, many), or a class if it is expanded.

TRBV4-2,.,.,TRBJ2-5,CASSQAPGETQYF,TGTGCCAGCAGCCAAGCCCCTGGAGAGACCCAGTACTTC
TRBV2,.,.,TRBJ2-7,CASSAKRTYEQYF,TGTGCCAGCAGTGCCAAGAGAACCTACGAGCAGTACTTC
TRBV30,.,.,TRBJ2-5,CAWSNRETQYF,TGTGCCTGGAGTAACCGGGAGACCCAGTACTTC
TRBV7-6,.,TRBD2,TRBJ2-3,CASSHGTSWAPDTQYF,TGTGCCAGCAGCCACGGGACTAGTTGGGCCCCGGATACGCAGTATTTT
TRBV28,.,TRBD2,TRBJ2-1,CASTGGRGYNEQFF,TGTGCCAGCACCGGCGGGAGAGGTTACAATGAGCAGTTCTTC
TRBV6-5,.,.,TRBJ2-7,CASSYRHSSYEQYF,TGTGCCAGCAGTTACAGACACTCCTCCTACGAGCAGTACTTC
TRBV6-5,few,.,TRBJ2-3,CASSYARPGGVDTQYF,TGTGCCAGCAGTTACGCTAGACCCGGAGGGGTTGATACGCAGTATTTT
TRBV27,.,.,TRBJ2-2,CASSLRYGSGELFF,TGTGCCAGCAGTTTACGGTATGGCTCCGGGGAGCTGTTTTTT
TRBV7-3,few,TRBD1,TRBJ1-2,CASSSGQGYGYTF,TGTGCCAGCAGCTCGGGACAGGGCTATGGCTACACCTTC
TRBV28,.,TRBD2,TRBJ2-5,CASSLLASGSFRETQYF,TGTGCCAGCAGTTTATTGGCTAGCGGGAGTTTCAGGGAGACCCAGTACTTC
TRBV28,.,TRBD1,TRBJ2-1,CASSPGTGGGGSNNEQFF,TGTGCCAGCAGTCCAGGGACAGGGGGCGGAGGGTCTAACAATGAGCAGTTCTTC
TRBV3-1/TRBV3-2,.,.,TRBJ1-4,CASSHRGSNEKLFF,TGTGCCAGCAGCCATCGAGGGAGTAATGAAAAACTGTTTTTT
TRBV20-1,.,.,TRBJ1-5,CSASGAFGQPQHF,TGCAGTGCTAGTGGGGCTTTCGGACAGCCCCAGCATTTT
TRBV14,.,.,TRBJ2-1,CASSQDTSEQFF,TGTGCCAGCAGCCAAGACACCAGCGAGCAGTTCTTC
TRBV27,.,.,TRBJ2-5,CASSLSRSPLETQYF,TGTGCCAGCAGTTTGAGTCGAAGTCCCTTGGAGACCCAGTACTTC
TRBV24-1,.,.,TRBJ1-2,CATSESAGLGDGYTF,TGTGCCACCAGTGAATCGGCAGGGTTGGGGGATGGCTACACCTTC
TRBV7-9,.,TRBD2,TRBJ2-7,CASGGSGSYEQYF,TGTGCCTCCGGGGGCAGCGGGAGTTACGAGCAGTACTTC
TRBV7-8,.,TRBD1,TRBJ2-2,CASSSPTGLSTGELFF,TGTGCCAGCAGCTCGCCGACAGGGCTGTCGACCGGGGAGCTGTTTTTT
TRBV19,.,.,TRBJ2-5,CASSIEGRGETQYF,TGTGCCAGTAGTATAGAAGGCAGGGGAGAGACCCAGTACTTC
TRBV12-3/TRBV12-4,.,.,TRBJ2-7,CASRRTGTNEQYF,TGTGCCAGCAGAAGGACAGGGACTAACGAGCAGTACTTC
TRBV5-1,.,.,TRBJ2-7,CASSLAGTNYEQYF,TGCGCCAGCAGCTTGGCCGGGACGAATTACGAGCAGTACTTC
TRBV7-9,.,TRBD2,TRBJ2-2,CASNPVAGAGTGELFF,TGTGCCAGCAACCCCGTGGCGGGAGCGGGCACCGGGGAGCTGTTTTTT
TRBV18,.,.,TRBJ2-1,CASSPVGGYNEQFF,TGTGCCAGCTCACCCGTTGGGGGCTACAATGAGCAGTTCTTC
TRBV24-1,.,.,TRBJ2-5,CATSDLAPQQGLRETQYF,TGTGCCACCAGTGATTTGGCCCCCCAACAGGGTTTGAGAGAGACCCAGTACTTC
TRBV30,.,.,TRBJ1-2,CAWSVPQGYGYTF,TGTGCCTGGAGTGTACCCCAAGGCTATGGCTACACCTTC
TRBV7-9,.,.,TRBJ2-7,CASSSSERRAYEQYF,TGTGCCAGCAGCTCTTCTGAGCGGAGAGCCTACGAGCAGTACTTC
TRBV6-6,few,.,TRBJ2-1,CASSYLTGNSYNEQFF,TGTGCCAGCAGTTACTTGACAGGAAACTCCTACAATGAGCAGTTCTTC